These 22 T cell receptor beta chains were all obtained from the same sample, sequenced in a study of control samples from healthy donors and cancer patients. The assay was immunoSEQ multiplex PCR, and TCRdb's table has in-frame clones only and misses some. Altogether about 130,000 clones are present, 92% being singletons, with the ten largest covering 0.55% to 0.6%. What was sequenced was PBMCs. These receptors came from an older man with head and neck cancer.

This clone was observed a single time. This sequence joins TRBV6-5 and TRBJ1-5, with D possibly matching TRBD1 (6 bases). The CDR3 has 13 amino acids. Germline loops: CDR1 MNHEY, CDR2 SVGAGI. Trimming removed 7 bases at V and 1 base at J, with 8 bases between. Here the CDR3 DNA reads TGTGCCAGCACCGACAGGAGCAATCAGCCCCAGCATTTT. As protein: CASTDRSNQPQHF.

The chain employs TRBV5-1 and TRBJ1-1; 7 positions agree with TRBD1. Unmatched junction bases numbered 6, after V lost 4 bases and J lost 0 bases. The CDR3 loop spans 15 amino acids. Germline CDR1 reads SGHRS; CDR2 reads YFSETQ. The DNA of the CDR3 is TGCGCCAGCAGCGGGTCGACAGGGATGAACACTGAAGCTTTCTTT. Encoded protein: CASSGSTGMNTEAFF.

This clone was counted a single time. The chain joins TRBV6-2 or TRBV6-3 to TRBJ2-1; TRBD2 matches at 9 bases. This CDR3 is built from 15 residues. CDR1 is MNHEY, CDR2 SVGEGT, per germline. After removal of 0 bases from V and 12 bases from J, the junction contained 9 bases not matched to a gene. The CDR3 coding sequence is TGTGCCAGCAGTTACTCTAGCGGGAGTTATATAGGGCAGTTCTTC. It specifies CASSYSSGSYIGQFF.

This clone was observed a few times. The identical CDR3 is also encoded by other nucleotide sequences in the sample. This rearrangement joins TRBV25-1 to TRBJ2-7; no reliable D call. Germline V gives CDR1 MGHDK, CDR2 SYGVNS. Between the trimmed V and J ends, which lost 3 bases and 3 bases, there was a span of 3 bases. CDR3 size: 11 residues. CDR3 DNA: TGTGCCAGCAGTGACAGCTACGAGCAGTACTTC. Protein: CASSDSYEQYF.

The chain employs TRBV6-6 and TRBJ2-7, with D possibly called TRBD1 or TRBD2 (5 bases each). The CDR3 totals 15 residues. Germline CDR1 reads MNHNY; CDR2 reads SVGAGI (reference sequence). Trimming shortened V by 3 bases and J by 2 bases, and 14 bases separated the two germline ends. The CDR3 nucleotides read TGTGCCAGCAGTTATCCGACGGGGACCACCTACGAGCAGTACTTC. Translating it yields CASSYPTGTTYEQYF.

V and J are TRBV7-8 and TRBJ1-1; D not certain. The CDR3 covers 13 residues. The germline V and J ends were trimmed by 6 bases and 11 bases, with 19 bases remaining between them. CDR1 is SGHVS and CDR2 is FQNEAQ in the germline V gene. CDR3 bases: TGTGCCAGCAGTCCAAGGGAGGTCGAAAGGGCTTTCTTT. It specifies CASSPREVERAFF.

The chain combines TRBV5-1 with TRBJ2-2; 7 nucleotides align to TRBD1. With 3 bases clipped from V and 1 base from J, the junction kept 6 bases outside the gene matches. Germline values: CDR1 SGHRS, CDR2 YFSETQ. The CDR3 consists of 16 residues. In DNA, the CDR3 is TGCGCCAGCAGCTCCTCCGGGACAGTGAACACCGGGGAGCTGTTTTTT. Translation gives CASSSSGTVNTGELFF.

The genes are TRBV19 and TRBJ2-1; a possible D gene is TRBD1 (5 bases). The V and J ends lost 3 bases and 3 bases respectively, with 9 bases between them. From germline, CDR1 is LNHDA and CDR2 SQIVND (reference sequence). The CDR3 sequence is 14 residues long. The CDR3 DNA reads TGTGCCAGTAGTATGGGGCAAGTCTACAATGAGCAGTTCTTC. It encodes CASSMGQVYNEQFF.

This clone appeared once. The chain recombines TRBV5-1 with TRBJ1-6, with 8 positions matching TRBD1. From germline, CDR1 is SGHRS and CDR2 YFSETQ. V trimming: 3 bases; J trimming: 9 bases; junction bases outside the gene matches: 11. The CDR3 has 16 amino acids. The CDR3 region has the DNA TGCGCCAGCAGCTCAGCTTCGACAGGGGACGGTTCACCCCTCCACTTT. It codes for CASSSASTGDGSPLHF.

The CDR3 sequence is CASRATGTEAFF. The CDR3, as DNA: TGTGCCAGCCGGGCCACGGGGACTGAAGCTTTCTTT. The chain recombines TRBV6-5 with TRBJ1-1; no clear D gene. This CDR3 has 12 amino acids. The V and J ends lost 8 bases and 5 bases respectively, with 12 bases between them. Germline CDR1 MNHEY, CDR2 SVGAGI.

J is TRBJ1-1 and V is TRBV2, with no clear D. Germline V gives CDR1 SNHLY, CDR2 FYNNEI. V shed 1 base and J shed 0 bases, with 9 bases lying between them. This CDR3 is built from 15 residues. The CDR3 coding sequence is TGTGCCAGCAGTGAAGATGCGATAATGAACACTGAAGCTTTCTTT. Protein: CASSEDAIMNTEAFF.

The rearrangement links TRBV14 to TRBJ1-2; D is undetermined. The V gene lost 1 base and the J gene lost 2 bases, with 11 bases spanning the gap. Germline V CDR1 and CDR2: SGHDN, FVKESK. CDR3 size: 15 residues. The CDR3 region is CASSQVGGSNYGYTF. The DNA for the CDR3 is TGTGCCAGCAGCCAAGTCGGTGGCAGCAACTATGGCTACACCTTC.

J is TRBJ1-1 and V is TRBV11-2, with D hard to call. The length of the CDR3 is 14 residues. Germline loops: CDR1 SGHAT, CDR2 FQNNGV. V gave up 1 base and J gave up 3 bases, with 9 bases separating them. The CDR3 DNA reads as TGTGCCAGCAGCTTAGGAGGGCGTTACACTGAAGCTTTCTTT. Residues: CASSLGGRYTEAFF. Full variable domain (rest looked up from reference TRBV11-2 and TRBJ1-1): EAGVAQSPRYKIIEKRQSVAFWCNPISGHATLYWYQQILGQGPKLLIQFQNNGVVDDSQLPKDRFSAERLKGVDSTLKIQPAKLEDSAVYLCASSLGGRYTEAFFGQGTRLTVV.

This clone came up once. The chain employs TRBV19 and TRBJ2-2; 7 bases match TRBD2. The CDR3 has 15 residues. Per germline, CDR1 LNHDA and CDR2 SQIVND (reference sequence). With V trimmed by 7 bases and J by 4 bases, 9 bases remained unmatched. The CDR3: CASTPGLRSTGELFF. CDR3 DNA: TGTGCCAGTACCCCGGGACTACGCTCCACCGGGGAGCTGTTTTTT. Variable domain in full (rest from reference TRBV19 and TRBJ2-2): DGGITQSPKYLFRKEGQNVTLSCEQNLNHDAMYWYRQDPGQGLRLIYYSQIVNDFQKGDIAEGYSVSREKKESFPLTVTSAQKNPTAFYLCASTPGLRSTGELFFGEGSRLTVL.

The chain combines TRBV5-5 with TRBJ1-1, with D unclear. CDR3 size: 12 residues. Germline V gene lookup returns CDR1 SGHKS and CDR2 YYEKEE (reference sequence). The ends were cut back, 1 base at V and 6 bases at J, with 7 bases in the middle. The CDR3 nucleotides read TGTGCCAGCAGCTTGAGCGGGGCTGAAGCTTTCTTT. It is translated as CASSLSGAEAFF.

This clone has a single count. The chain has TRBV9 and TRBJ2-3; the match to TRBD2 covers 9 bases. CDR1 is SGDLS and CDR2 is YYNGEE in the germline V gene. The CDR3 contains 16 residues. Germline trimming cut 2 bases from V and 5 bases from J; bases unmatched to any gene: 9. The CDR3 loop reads CASSVLVAGEVDTQYF. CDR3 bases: TGTGCCAGCAGCGTCTTGGTAGCGGGAGAGGTAGATACGCAGTATTTT. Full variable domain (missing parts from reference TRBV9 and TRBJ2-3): DSGVTQTPKHLITATGQRVTLRCSPRSGDLSVYWYQQSLDQGLQFLIQYYNGEERAKGNILERFSAQQFPDLHSELNLSSLELGDSALYFCASSVLVAGEVDTQYFGPGTRLTVL.

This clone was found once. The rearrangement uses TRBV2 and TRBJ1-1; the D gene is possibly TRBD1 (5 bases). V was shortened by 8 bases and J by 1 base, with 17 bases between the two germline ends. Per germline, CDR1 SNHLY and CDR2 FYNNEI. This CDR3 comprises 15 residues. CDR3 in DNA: TGTGCCAGCGCCTCCGCCCGGGGGGAGAACACTGAAGCTTTCTTT. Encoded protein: CASASARGENTEAFF. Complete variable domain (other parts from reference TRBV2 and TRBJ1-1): EPEVTQTPSHQVTQMGQEVILRCVPISNHLYFYWYRQILGQKVEFLVSFYNNEISEKSEIFDDQFSVERPDGSNFTLKIRSTKLEDSAMYFCASASARGENTEAFFGQGTRLTVV.

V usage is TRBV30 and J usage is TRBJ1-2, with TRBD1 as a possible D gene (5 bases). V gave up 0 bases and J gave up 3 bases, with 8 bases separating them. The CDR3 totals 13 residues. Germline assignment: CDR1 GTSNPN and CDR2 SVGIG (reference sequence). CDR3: CAWSVSGYYGYTF. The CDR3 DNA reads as TGTGCCTGGAGTGTGTCAGGGTACTATGGCTACACCTTC.

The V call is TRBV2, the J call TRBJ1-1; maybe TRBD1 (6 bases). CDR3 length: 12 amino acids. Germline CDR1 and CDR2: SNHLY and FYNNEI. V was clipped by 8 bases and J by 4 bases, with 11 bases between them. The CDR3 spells CASSTGPTEAFF. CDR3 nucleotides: TGTGCCAGCTCGACAGGCCCCACTGAAGCTTTCTTT.

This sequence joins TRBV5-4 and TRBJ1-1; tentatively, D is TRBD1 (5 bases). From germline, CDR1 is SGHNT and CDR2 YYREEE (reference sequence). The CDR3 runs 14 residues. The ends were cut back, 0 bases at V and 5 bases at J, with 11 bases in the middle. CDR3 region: CASSLVGGVTEAFF. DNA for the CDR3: TGTGCCAGCAGCTTGGTGGGGGGGGTTACTGAAGCTTTCTTT.

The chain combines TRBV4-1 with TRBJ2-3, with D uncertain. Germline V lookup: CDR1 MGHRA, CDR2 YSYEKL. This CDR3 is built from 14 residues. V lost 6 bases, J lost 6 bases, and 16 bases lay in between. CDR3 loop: CASRQRVGFDTQYF. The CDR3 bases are TGCGCCAGCAGGCAAAGGGTAGGGTTCGATACGCAGTATTTT.

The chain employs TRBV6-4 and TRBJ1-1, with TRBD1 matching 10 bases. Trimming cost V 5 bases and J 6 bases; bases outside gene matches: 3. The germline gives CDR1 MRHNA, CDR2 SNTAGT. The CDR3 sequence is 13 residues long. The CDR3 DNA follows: TGTGCCAGCAGTATTGGACAGGGGGCTGAAGCTTTCTTT. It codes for CASSIGQGAEAFF.